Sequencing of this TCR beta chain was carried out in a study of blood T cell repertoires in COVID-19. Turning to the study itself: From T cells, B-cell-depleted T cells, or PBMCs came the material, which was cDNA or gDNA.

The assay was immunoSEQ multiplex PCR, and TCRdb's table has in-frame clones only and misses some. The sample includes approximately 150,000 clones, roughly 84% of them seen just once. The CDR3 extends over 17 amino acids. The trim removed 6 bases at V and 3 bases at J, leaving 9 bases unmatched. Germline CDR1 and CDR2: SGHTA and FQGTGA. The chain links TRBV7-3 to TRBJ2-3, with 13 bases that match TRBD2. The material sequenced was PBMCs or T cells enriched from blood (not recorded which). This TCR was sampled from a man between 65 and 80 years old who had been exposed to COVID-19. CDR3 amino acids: CASSFEGLAGSTDTQYF. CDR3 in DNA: TGTGCCAGCAGTTTCGAGGGACTAGCGGGATCGACAGATACGCAGTATTTT. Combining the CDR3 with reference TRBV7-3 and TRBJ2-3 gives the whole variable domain GAGVSQTPSNKVTEKGKYVELRCDPISGHTALYWYRQSLGQGPEFLIYFQGTGAADDSGLPNDRFFAVRPEGSVSTLKIQRTERGDSAVYLCASSFEGLAGSTDTQYFGPGTRLTVL.